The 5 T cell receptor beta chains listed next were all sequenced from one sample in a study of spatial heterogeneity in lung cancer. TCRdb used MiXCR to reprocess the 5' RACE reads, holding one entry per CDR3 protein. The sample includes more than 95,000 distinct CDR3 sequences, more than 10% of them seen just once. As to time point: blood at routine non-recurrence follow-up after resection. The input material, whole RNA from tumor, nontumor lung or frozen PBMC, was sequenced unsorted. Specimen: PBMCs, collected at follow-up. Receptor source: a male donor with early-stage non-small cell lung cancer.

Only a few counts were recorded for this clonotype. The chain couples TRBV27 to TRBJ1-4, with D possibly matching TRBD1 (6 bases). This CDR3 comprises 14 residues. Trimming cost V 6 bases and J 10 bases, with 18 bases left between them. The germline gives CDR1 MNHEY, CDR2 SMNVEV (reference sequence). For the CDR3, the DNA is TGTGCCAGCAGGCCGAGCGGGGGCAAGGGAAAACTGTTTTTT. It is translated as CASRPSGGKGKLFF.

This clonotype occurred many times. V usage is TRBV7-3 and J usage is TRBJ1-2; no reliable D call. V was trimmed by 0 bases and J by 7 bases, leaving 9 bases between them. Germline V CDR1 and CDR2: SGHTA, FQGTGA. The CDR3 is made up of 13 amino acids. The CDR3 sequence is CASSLTFGSGYTF. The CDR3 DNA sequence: TGTGCCAGCAGCTTAACGTTCGGGTCTGGCTACACCTTC.

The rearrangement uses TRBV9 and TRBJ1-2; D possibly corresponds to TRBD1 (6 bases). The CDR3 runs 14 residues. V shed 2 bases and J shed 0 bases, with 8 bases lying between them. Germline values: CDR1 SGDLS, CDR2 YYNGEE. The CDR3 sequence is CASSVDSTNYGYTF. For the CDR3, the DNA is TGTGCCAGCAGCGTGGACAGTACTAACTATGGCTACACCTTC.

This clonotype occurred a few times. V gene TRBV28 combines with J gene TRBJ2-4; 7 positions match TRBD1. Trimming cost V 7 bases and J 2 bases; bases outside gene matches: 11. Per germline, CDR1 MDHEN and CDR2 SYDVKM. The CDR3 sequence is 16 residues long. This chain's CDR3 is CASTPTPTGTKNIQYF. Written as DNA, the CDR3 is TGTGCCAGCACCCCTACCCCGACAGGGACCAAAAACATTCAGTACTTC.

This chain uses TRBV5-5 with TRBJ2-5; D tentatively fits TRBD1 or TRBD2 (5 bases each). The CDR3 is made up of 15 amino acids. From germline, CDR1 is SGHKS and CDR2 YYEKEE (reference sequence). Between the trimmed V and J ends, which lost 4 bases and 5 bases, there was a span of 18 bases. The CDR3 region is CASSIAPGLKETQYF. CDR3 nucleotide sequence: TGTGCCAGCAGCATCGCGCCGGGGCTTAAGGAGACCCAGTACTTC.